These 11 T cell receptor beta chains came from one sample sequenced in a study of T cell clonality in common variable immunodeficiency. Sequencing used immunoSEQ multiplex PCR; TCRdb keeps in-frame clones, though not all of them. The sample is made up of more than 35,000 clones, none counted only once. What was sequenced was peripheral blood mononuclear cells. Every receptor here comes from a person between 18 and 75 years old in good health.

This clone was seen many times. The CDR3 end falls 3 residues outside the read, so it is completed with the germline J gene. V usage is TRBV20-1 and J usage is TRBJ2-7, with TRBD1 as a possible D gene (6 bases). Trimming removed 3 bases at V and 1 base at J, with 13 bases between. Germline values: CDR1 DFQATT, CDR2 SNEGSKA (reference sequence). CDR3 length: 14 amino acids. The sequenced CDR3 bases are TGCAGTGCTAGGGGGGACACCTTTTCCTACGAG. This encodes CSARGDTFSYE. The complete CDR3 protein is CSARGDTFSYEQYF.

At least ten counts were recorded for this clone. The read falls 3 residues short of the CDR3 end, and the missing part is taken from the germline J gene. J is TRBJ2-1 and V is TRBV20-1, with TRBD1 matching 8 bases. The CDR3 has 14 residues. The J segment lost 4 bases and the V segment lost 5 bases, leaving 7 bases of the junction unmatched. Germline V gene lookup returns CDR1 DFQATT and CDR2 SNEGSKA (reference sequence). The CDR3 sequence: CSAFTGTGYNEQFF. The DNA read from the CDR3 is TGCAGTGCTTTTACCGGGACAGGATACAATGAG.

Ten or more counts support this clone. The read halts 3 residues ahead of the CDR3 end, with the missing end drawn from the germline J gene. The V gene is TRBV20-1, the J gene TRBJ2-5, with D tentatively TRBD2 (6 bases). V was shortened by 6 bases and J by 2 bases, with 16 bases between the two germline ends. Germline V gives CDR1 DFQATT, CDR2 SNEGSKA (reference sequence). The CDR3 sequence is 14 residues long. CDR3 loop: CSARRASVQETQYF. The covered CDR3 bases are TGCAGTGCCCGCCGGGCTAGCGTACAAGAGACC.

This clone came up a few times. With the read ending 3 residues before the CDR3 end, the germline J gene is used to fill in that end. The chain joins TRBV6-1 to TRBJ2-7; 12 bases are a match to TRBD1. CDR1 and CDR2 (germline): MNHNS, SASEGT. The CDR3 consists of 15 residues. J lost 4 bases, V lost 4 bases, and 5 bases had no gene match. The part of the CDR3 DNA that was read is TGTGCCAGCAGTGGACCGGGACAGGGGGCTTACGAG. Translation: CASSGPGQGAYE. The complete CDR3 reads CASSGPGQGAYEQYF.

This clone came up many times. Read data end 3 residues before the CDR3 end; the end is taken from the germline J gene. This sequence joins TRBV2 and TRBJ2-5; 12 bases are a match to TRBD1. The J segment lost 5 bases and the V segment lost 7 bases, leaving 8 bases of the junction unmatched. The germline gives CDR1 SNHLY, CDR2 FYNNEI. This CDR3 contains 15 residues. This CDR3 is CASNRDRGRRETQYF. The sequenced CDR3 bases are TGTGCCAGCAACCGGGACAGGGGGCGGCGGGAGACC.

This clone was detected many times. CDR3 sequence reads: CASSQGGDTEAFF. The part of the CDR3 DNA that was read is TGTGCCAGCAGCCAGGGAGGGGACACTGAA. The chain carries TRBV7-9 and TRBJ1-1, with D maybe TRBD1 (5 bases). The read comes to an end 3 residues before the CDR3 does, leaving the germline J gene to fill in the end. V lost 5 bases and J lost 3, with 10 bases in between. The CDR3 has 13 amino acids. From germline, CDR1 is SEHNR and CDR2 FQNEAQ (reference sequence).

There are many counts of this clone. The read stops 3 residues short of the end of the CDR3; the missing end is completed from the germline J gene. The chain couples TRBV19 to TRBJ2-5; D assignment may be TRBD1 or TRBD2 (5 bases each). In germline, CDR1 is LNHDA, CDR2 SQIVND (reference sequence). This CDR3 is built from 13 residues. V lost 1 base and J 6 bases, leaving 9 bases between the germline ends. The part of the CDR3 DNA that was read is TGTGCCAGTAGTATAGCAGGGAGCCAGACC. Translation: CASSIAGSQT. The CDR3, in full, reads CASSIAGSQTQYF.

This clone occurred many times. The read comes to an end 3 residues before the CDR3 does, leaving the germline J gene to fill in the end. V gene TRBV20-1 combines with J gene TRBJ1-1; TRBD1 is a possible D gene (5 bases). Trimming took 6 bases from V and 5 from J, leaving 25 bases between them. Germline V gene sequence: CDR1 DFQATT, CDR2 SNEGSKA (reference sequence). This CDR3 contains 16 residues. The DNA read from the CDR3 is TGCAGTGCCCCAAATCCGGGCAGGGTAATGAGAACTGAA. Its protein product is CSAPNPGRVMRTE. The entire CDR3 protein reads CSAPNPGRVMRTEAFF.

This clone was counted many times. The DNA ends 3 residues before the CDR3 does, and the rest of the CDR3 is filled in from the germline J gene. The chain recombines TRBV11-2 with TRBJ2-1; maybe TRBD1 (6 bases). CDR3 size: 15 residues. V was clipped by 5 bases and J by 2 bases, with 13 bases between them. Germline V gene data show CDR1 as SGHAT and CDR2 as FQNNGV. The CDR3 is CASSTDRSPYNEQFF. The sequenced part of the CDR3 DNA is TGTGCCAGCAGCACCGACAGGAGTCCCTACAATGAG.

This clone has a count of ten or more. Coverage ceases 3 residues before the CDR3 finishes, and the germline J gene fills in the end. This chain joins TRBV14 and TRBJ2-1; D not resolved. The germline V and J ends were trimmed by 0 bases and 6 bases, with 9 bases remaining between them. The V gene's germline CDR1 is SGHDN and CDR2 FVKESK. The CDR3 loop spans 14 amino acids. The DNA read from the CDR3 is TGTGCCAGCAGCCAAGATATACTCATCAATGAG. Translated: CASSQDILINE. The whole CDR3 protein is CASSQDILINEQFF.

This clone was counted many times. The observed sequence ends 3 residues before the CDR3 terminus, with the missing tail filled in from the germline J gene. This chain links TRBV19 with TRBJ1-2, with D possibly matching TRBD1 (6 bases). Trimming pared 4 bases from V and 2 bases from J, leaving 11 bases between. The germline gives CDR1 LNHDA, CDR2 SQIVND (reference sequence). The CDR3 is 14 amino acids. The CDR3 loop is CASSRQVSNYGYTF. The CDR3 bases that were read are TGTGCCAGTAGTAGACAGGTATCAAACTATGGC.